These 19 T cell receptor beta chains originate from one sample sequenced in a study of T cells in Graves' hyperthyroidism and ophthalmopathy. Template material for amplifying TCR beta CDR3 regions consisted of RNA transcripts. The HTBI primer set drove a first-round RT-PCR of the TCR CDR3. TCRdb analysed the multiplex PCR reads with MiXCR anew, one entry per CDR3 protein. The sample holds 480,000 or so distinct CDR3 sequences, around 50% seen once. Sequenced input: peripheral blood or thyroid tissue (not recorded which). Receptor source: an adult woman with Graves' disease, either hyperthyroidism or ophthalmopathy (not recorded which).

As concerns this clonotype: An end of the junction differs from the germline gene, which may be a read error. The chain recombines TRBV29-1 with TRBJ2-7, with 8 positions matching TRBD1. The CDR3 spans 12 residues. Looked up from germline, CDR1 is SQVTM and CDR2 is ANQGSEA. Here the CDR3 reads CSVEGQGHEQYF. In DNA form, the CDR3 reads TGCAGCGTGGAAGGACAGGGTCACGAGCAGTACTTC.

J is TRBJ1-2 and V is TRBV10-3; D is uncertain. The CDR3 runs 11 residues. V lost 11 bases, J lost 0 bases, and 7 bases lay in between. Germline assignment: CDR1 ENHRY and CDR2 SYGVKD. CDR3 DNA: TGTGCCGGCAGGACTAACTATGGCTACACCTTC. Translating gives CAGRTNYGYTF.

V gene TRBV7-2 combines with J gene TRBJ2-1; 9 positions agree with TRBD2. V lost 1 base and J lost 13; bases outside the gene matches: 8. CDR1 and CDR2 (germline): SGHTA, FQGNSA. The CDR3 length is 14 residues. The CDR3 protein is CASSLDGSGRDQFF. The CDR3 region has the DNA TGTGCCAGCAGCTTAGATGGTAGCGGGAGAGATCAGTTCTTC. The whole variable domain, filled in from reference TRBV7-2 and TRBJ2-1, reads GAGVSQSPSNKVTEKGKDVELRCDPISGHTALYWYRQSLGQGLEFLIYFQGNSAPDKSGLPSDRFSAERTGGSVSTLTIQRTQQEDSAVYLCASSLDGSGRDQFFGPGTRLTVL.

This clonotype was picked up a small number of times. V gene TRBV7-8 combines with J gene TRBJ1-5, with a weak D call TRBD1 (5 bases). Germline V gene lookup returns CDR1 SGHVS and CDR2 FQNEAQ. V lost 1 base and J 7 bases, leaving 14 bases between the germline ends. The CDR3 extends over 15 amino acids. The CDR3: CASSLDDGDLQPQHF. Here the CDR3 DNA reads TGTGCCAGCAGCTTAGACGATGGGGACCTCCAGCCCCAGCATTTT.

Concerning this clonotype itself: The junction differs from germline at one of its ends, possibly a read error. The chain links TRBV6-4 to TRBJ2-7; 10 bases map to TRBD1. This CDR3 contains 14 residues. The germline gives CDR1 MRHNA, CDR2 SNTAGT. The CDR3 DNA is TGTGCCAGCAGTTACTCGGGACAGGGGTACGAGCAGTACTTC. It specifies CASSYSGQGYEQYF.

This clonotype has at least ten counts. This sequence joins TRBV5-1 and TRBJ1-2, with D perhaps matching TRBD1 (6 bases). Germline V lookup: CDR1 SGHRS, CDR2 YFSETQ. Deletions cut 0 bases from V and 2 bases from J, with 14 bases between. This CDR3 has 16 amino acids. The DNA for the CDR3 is TGCGCCAGCAGCTTGGAGGGACAACCCTCGAACTATGGCTACACCTTC. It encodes CASSLEGQPSNYGYTF.

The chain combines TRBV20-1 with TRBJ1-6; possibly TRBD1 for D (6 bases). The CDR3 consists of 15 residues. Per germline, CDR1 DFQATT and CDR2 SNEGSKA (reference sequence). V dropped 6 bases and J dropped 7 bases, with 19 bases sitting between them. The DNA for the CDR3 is TGCAGTGCCCGCGGGGGCGGCTTTGAAAATTCACCCCTCCACTTT. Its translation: CSARGGGFENSPLHF.

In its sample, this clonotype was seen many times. This chain's CDR3 is CASTPWDRNGYTF. For the CDR3, the DNA is TGTGCCAGCACTCCGTGGGACAGGAATGGCTACACCTTC. The rearrangement joins TRBV7-9 to TRBJ1-2; 8 bases line up with TRBD1. The junction had 7 bases not matched to a gene; V was cut back by 7 bases and J by 6 bases. Germline V gene lookup returns CDR1 SEHNR and CDR2 FQNEAQ (reference sequence). This CDR3 region has 13 residues.

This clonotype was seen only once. CDR3 nucleotide sequence: TGTGCCAGCCAAACCTCCAACACTGAAGCTTTCTTT. It specifies CASQTSNTEAFF. The gene calls are TRBV24-1 and TRBJ1-1; D not certain. The CDR3 is 12 residues long. V dropped 11 bases and J dropped 2 bases, with 11 bases sitting between them. Germline loops: CDR1 KGHDR, CDR2 SFDVKD.

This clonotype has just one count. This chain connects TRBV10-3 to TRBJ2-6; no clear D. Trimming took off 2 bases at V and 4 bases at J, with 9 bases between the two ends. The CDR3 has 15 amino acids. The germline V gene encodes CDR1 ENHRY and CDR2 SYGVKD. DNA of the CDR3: TGTGCCATCAGTGAGGGGGTTACGGGGGCCAACGTCCTGACTTTC. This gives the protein CAISEGVTGANVLTF.

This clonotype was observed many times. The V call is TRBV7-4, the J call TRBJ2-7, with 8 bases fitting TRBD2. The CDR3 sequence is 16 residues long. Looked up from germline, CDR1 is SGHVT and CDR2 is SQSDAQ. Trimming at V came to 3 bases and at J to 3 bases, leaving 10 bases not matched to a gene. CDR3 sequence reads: CASSLSGSNLSYEQYF. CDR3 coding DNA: TGTGCCAGCAGCTTGAGCGGGAGTAACTTAAGCTACGAGCAGTACTTC.

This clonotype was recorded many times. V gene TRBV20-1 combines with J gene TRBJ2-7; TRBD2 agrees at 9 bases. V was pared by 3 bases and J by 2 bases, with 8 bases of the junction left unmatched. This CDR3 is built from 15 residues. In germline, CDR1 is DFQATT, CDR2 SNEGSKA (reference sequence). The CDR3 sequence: CSASRPSGVTYEQYF. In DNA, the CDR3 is TGCAGTGCTAGCCGCCCTAGCGGGGTTACCTACGAGCAGTACTTC.

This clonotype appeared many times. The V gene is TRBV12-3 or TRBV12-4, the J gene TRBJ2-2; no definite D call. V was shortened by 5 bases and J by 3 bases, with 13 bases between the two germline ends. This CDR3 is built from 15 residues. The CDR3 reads CASSKVWRDTGELFF. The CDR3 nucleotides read TGTGCCAGCAGTAAGGTGTGGCGTGACACCGGGGAGCTGTTTTTT.

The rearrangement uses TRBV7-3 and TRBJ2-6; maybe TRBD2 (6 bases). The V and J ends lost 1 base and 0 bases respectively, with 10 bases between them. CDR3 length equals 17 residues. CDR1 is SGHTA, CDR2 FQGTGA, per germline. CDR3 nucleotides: TGTGCCAGCAGCTTAAGGGGGGTACCCTCTGGGGCCAACGTCCTGACTTTC. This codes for CASSLRGVPSGANVLTF.

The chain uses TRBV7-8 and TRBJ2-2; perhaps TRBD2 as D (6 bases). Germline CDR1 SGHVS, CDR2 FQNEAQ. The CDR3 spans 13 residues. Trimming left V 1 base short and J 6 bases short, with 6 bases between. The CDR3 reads CASSLGRAGELFF. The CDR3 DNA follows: TGTGCCAGCAGCTTAGGGAGGGCCGGGGAGCTGTTTTTT.

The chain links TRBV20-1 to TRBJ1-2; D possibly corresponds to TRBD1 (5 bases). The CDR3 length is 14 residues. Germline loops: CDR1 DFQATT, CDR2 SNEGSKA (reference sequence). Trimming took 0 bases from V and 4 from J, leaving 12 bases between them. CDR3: CSAREGVGLYGYTF. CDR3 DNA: TGCAGTGCTAGAGAAGGGGTGGGACTCTATGGCTACACCTTC.

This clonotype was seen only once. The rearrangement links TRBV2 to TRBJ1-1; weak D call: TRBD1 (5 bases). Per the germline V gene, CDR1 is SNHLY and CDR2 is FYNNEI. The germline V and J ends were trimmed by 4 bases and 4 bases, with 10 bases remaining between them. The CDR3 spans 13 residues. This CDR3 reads CASSVDTVTEAFF. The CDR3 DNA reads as TGTGCCAGCAGTGTGGACACCGTCACTGAAGCTTTCTTT.

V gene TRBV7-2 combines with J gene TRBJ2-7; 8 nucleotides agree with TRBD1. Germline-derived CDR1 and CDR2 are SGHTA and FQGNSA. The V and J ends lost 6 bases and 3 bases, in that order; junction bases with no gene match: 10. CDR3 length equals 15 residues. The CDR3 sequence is CASRSLRDRNYEQYF. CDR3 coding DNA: TGTGCCAGCAGATCACTAAGGGACAGGAACTACGAGCAGTACTTC.

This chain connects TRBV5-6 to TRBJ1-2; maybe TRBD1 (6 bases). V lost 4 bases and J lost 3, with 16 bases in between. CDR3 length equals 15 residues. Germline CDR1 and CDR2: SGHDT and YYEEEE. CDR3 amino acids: CASSPLGRTDYGYTF. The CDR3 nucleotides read TGTGCCAGCAGCCCATTGGGACGGACAGACTATGGCTACACCTTC. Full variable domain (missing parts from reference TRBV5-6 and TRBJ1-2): DAGVTQSPTHLIKTRGQQVTLRCSPKSGHDTVSWYQQALGQGPQFIFQYYEEEERQRGNFPDRFSGHQFPNYSSELNVNALLLGDSALYLCASSPLGRTDYGYTFGSGTRLTVV.